Listed here are 14 T cell receptor beta chains from one sample, sequenced in a study of blood T cell repertoires in COVID-19. Sequenced by immunoSEQ multiplex PCR; TCRdb stores in-frame clones only, minus some. The data hold about 84,000 clones, with over 75% observed a single time. Material for sequencing was peripheral blood. The receptor set was obtained from a man aged 70 or older with acute or convalescent COVID-19.

This rearrangement joins TRBV9 to TRBJ2-1, with a possible D match to TRBD2 (5 bases). Germline values: CDR1 SGDLS, CDR2 YYNGEE. The CDR3 sequence is 15 residues long. Between the trimmed V and J ends, which lost 0 bases and 2 bases, there was a span of 9 bases. The CDR3 nucleotides read TGTGCCAGCAGCGTAGCGAGCGGTCCCTACAATGAGCAGTTCTTC. It is translated as CASSVASGPYNEQFF.

This chain joins TRBV24-1 and TRBJ2-2; no definite D call. This CDR3 comprises 15 residues. The germline V gene encodes CDR1 KGHDR and CDR2 SFDVKD. V lost 1 base, J lost 4 bases, and 9 bases lay in between. CDR3 sequence reads: CATSDFDGFTGELFF. In DNA form, the CDR3 reads TGTGCCACCAGTGATTTTGACGGGTTCACCGGGGAGCTGTTTTTT.

In its sample, this clone was seen once. This chain joins TRBV7-3 and TRBJ2-2; 7 bases are shared with TRBD1. The junction had 6 bases not matched to a gene; V was cut back by 5 bases and J by 0 bases. The V gene's germline CDR1 is SGHTA and CDR2 FQGTGA. This CDR3 region has 16 residues. For the CDR3, the DNA is TGTGCCAGCAGCATAAACAGGGGAGCGAACACCGGGGAGCTGTTTTTT. Amino acids: CASSINRGANTGELFF.

The J gene is TRBJ1-1, the V gene TRBV29-1; no clear D. The CDR3 is 15 amino acids. Trimming removed 3 bases at V and 4 bases at J, with 18 bases between. Germline-derived CDR1 and CDR2 are SQVTM and ANQGSEA. The CDR3 sequence is CSVEARRGLGTEAFF. The CDR3 DNA reads as TGCAGCGTTGAGGCCCGGAGAGGTCTGGGCACTGAAGCTTTCTTT.

The chain couples TRBV5-1 to TRBJ2-1; 10 bases map to TRBD1. Per germline, CDR1 SGHRS and CDR2 YFSETQ. V was clipped by 2 bases and J by 8 bases; unmatched bases: 7. The length of the CDR3 is 15 residues. In nucleotides, the CDR3 is TGCGCCAGCAGCTTAAGAGACAGGGGGCTTCATGAGCAGTTCTTC. Its protein is CASSLRDRGLHEQFF. The full variable domain, in which reference TRBV5-1 and TRBJ2-1 provide the parts outside the CDR3, is KAGVTQTPRYLIKTRGQQVTLSCSPISGHRSVSWYQQTPGQGLQFLFEYFSETQRNKGNFPGRFSGRQFSNSRSEMNVSTLELGDSALYLCASSLRDRGLHEQFFGPGTRLTVL.

The chain is built from TRBV2 and TRBJ2-1; TRBD2 matches 10 bases. V lost 6 bases and J lost 8; bases outside the gene matches: 10. This CDR3 contains 15 residues. From germline, CDR1 is SNHLY and CDR2 FYNNEI. The CDR3 sequence is CASSSEREGRDEQFF. CDR3 coding DNA: TGTGCCAGCAGCAGCGAGCGGGAGGGCCGGGATGAGCAGTTCTTC.

The chain uses TRBV5-1 and TRBJ1-1, with 8 nucleotides matching TRBD1. With V trimmed by 0 bases and J by 1 base, 2 bases remained unmatched. The CDR3 loop spans 15 amino acids. Germline V gene lookup returns CDR1 SGHRS and CDR2 YFSETQ. CDR3 bases: TGCGCCAGCAGCTTGGCTGGACAGGGGAACACTGAAGCTTTCTTT. Protein product: CASSLAGQGNTEAFF.

The rearrangement joins TRBV19 to TRBJ1-1, with D maybe TRBD1 (5 bases). Deletions cut 4 bases from V and 1 base from J, with 13 bases between. From germline, CDR1 is LNHDA and CDR2 SQIVND (reference sequence). The CDR3 spans 15 residues. The CDR3, as DNA: TGTGCCAGTAGTAATAGCTGGGGCCGGAACACTGAAGCTTTCTTT. It translates to CASSNSWGRNTEAFF.

The chain joins TRBV6-2 or TRBV6-3 to TRBJ2-3, with 9 bases that match TRBD2. V was pared by 4 bases and J by 6 bases, with 11 bases of the junction left unmatched. CDR3 size: 16 residues. Germline CDR1 reads MNHEY; CDR2 reads SVGEGT. The CDR3 coding sequence is TGTGCCAGCAGTTCGCCGGTGCGGGAGGGTCCGGATACGCAGTATTTT. Its translation: CASSSPVREGPDTQYF.

The V call is TRBV11-2, the J call TRBJ2-1; 9 nucleotides match TRBD2. Trimming took 1 base from V and 8 from J; bases not matched to a gene: 12. The CDR3 has 17 residues. The V gene's germline CDR1 is SGHAT and CDR2 FQNNGV. The chain's CDR3 is CASSLVFRLAGLDEQFF. The CDR3 DNA reads TGTGCCAGCAGCTTAGTGTTTCGGCTAGCGGGACTGGATGAGCAGTTCTTC.

CDR3 protein: CASSLGGQGRRNSPLHF. The CDR3 DNA reads as TGTGCCAGCAGCTTGGGGGGACAGGGGAGGAGAAATTCACCCCTCCACTTT. This chain uses TRBV5-4 with TRBJ1-6, with 10 bases fitting TRBD1. With 0 bases clipped from V and 7 bases from J, the junction kept 7 bases outside the gene matches. The CDR3 consists of 17 residues. Germline CDR1 SGHNT, CDR2 YYREEE (reference sequence).

This clone occurred a few times. This chain connects TRBV28 to TRBJ1-1; 7 nucleotides match TRBD1. The CDR3 runs to 15 residues. Germline V gives CDR1 MDHEN, CDR2 SYDVKM. V gave up 4 bases and J gave up 2 bases; unmatched junction bases: 7. CDR3 sequence: CASSSTGRGNTEAFF. CDR3 DNA sequence: TGTGCCAGCAGTTCGACAGGGAGAGGAAACACTGAAGCTTTCTTT.

This chain connects TRBV4-1 to TRBJ1-6; TRBD1 aligns across 11 bases. Germline trimming cut 4 bases from V and 11 bases from J; bases unmatched to any gene: 10. The germline V gene encodes CDR1 MGHRA and CDR2 YSYEKL. CDR3 size: 16 residues. This chain's CDR3 is CASSPHGDRGLAPLHF. CDR3 nucleotide sequence: TGCGCCAGCAGCCCCCATGGGGACAGGGGGTTGGCACCCCTCCACTTT.

The chain recombines TRBV7-9 with TRBJ2-5, with a possible D match to TRBD1 (5 bases). With 3 bases removed from V and 3 bases from J, the gap between germline ends came to 11 bases. Germline CDR1 SEHNR, CDR2 FQNEAQ (reference sequence). The CDR3 has 14 amino acids. DNA for the CDR3: TGTGCCAGCAGCTTTAACAGGTGGGAAGAGACCCAGTACTTC. It codes for CASSFNRWEETQYF. The variable domain in full, with the rest retrieved from reference TRBV7-9 and TRBJ2-5, is DTGVSQNPRHKITKRGQNVTFRCDPISEHNRLYWYRQTLGQGPEFLTYFQNEAQLEKSRLLSDRFSAERPKGSFSTLEIQRTEQGDSAMYLCASSFNRWEETQYFGPGTRLLVL.